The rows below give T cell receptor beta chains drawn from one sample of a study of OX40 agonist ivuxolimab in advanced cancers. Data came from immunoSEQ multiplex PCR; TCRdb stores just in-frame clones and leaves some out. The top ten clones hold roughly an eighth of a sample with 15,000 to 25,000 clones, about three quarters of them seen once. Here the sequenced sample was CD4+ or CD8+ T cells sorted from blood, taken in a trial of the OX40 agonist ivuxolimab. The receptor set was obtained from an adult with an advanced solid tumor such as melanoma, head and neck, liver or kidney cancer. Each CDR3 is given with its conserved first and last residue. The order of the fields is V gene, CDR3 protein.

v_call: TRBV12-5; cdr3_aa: CASGIGGHPYEQYF
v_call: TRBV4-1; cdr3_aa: CASSQEGAPAKNIQYF
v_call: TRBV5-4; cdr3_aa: CASSLDLGISEAFF
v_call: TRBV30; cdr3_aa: CAWSPMYQETQYF
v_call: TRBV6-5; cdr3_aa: CASSLIGTGNHEQYF
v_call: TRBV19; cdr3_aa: CASSFRDSLTEQYF
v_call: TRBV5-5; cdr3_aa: CASSLVGLAYNEQYF
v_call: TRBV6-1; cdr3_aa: CASSEARGRNQPQHF
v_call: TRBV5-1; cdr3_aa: CASSLDPGGNYEQYF
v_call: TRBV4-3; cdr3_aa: CASSPRGTGSYGYTF
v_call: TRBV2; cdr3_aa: CASSEYLAFYGYTF
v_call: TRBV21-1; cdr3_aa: CASSKALMGGENIQYF
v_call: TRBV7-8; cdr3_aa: CASTAGEALSQPQHF
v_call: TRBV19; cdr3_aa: CASSIISRASSSSGNTIYF
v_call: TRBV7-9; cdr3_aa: CASSLVGSGQETQYF
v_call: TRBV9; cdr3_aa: CASSVVETGVYGYTF
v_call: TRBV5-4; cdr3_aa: CASSLEGQADYEQYF
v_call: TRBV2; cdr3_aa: CASRTISGGAEDTQYF
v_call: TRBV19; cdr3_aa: CASSPTGAGNQPQHF
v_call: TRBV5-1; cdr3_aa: CASSRPGGDYHGELFF
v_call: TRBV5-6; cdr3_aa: CASSLGQAPFGYTF
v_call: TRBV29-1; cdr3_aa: CSAGTSGSYEQYF
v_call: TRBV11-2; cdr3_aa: CASSFQGALNEQFF
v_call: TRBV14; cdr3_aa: CASSHLSGEQYF
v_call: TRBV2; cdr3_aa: CASSSGQGRDTQYF
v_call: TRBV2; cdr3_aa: CATQEGGGGYNEKLFF
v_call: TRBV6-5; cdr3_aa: CASSYSGIMETQYF
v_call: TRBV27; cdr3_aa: CASSLGGDIYGYTF
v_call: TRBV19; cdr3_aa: CASRFGPGGEETQYF
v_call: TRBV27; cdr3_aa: CASSSHQGGGTGELFF
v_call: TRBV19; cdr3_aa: CASSTYRGRLSGNSPLHF
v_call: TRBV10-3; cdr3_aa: CATGRDPYEQYF
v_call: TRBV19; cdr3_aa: CASSLQGSYNEQFF
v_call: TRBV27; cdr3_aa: CASSPGQDYGYTF
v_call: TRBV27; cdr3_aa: CASSLFAGLGETQYF
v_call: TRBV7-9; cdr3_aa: CASSFQSGSYEQYF
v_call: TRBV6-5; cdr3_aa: CASTHQGALNEKLFF
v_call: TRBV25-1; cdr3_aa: CATQVGTGIYNEQFF
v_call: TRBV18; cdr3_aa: CASSSTGTSGNYYEQYF